This TCR beta chain appears in the sequencing data of a study of B cell selection in AIRE deficiency. Overall study findings and caveats: CDR3s were shorter in shared Treg sequences, reflecting few non-templated nucleotide insertions.

Regulatory T cells were sorted as CD4+CD25hiCD127low/negative cells. This clone was detected once. The antigen is unknown. The ends were cut back, 8 bases at V and 6 bases at J, with 16 bases in the middle. Germline values: CDR1 SNHLY, CDR2 FYNNEI. The CDR3 spans 13 residues. Some clones are missing from TCRdb's copy, which holds only in-frame ones; the method was immunoSEQ multiplex PCR. The sample shows about 19,000 clones, about 93% of them seen only once. The chain combines TRBV2 with TRBJ1-2; no reliable D call. The sample taken for sequencing was CD4+CD25+ Tregs sorted from PBMCs. The receptor comes from a human donor in good health. The CDR3, as DNA: TGTGCCAGCCCAAGGTATAGATCTAATGGCTACACCTTC. Translated, it gives CASPRYRSNGYTF.